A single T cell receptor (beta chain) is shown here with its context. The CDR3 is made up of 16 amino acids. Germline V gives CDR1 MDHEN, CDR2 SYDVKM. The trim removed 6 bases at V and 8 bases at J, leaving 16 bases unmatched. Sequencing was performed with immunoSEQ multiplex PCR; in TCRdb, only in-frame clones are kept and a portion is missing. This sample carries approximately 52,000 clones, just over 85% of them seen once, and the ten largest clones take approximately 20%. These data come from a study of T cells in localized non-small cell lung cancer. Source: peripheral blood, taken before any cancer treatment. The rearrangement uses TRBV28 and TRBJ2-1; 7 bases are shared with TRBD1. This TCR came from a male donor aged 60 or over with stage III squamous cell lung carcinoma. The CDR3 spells CASRPFDREVLDEQFF. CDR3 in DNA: TGTGCCAGCAGGCCATTTGACAGGGAAGTTCTTGATGAGCAGTTCTTC.